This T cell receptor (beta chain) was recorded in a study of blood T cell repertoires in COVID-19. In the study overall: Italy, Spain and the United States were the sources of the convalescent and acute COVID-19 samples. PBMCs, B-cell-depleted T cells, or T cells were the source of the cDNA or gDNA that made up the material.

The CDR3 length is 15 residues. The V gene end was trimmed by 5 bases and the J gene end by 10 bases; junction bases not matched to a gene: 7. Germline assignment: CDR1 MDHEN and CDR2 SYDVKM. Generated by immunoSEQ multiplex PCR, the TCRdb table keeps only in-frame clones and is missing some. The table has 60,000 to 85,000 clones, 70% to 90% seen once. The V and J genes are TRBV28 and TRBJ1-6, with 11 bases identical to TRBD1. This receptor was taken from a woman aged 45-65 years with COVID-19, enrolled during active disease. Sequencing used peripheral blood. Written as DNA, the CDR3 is TGTGCCAGCAGTCCAGGGACAGGGGGACGATCACCCCTCCACTTT. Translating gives CASSPGTGGRSPLHF. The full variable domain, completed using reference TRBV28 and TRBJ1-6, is DVKVTQSSRYLVKRTGEKVFLECVQDMDHENMFWYRQDPGLGLRLIYFSYDVKMKEKGDIPEGYSVSREKKERFSLILESASTNQTSMYLCASSPGTGGRSPLHFGNGTRLTVT.